The source of this T cell receptor beta chain is a study of blood T cell repertoires in COVID-19. Study-level background: Specimens from acute and convalescent COVID-19 originated in the United States, Italy and Spain. From T cells, B-cell-depleted T cells, or PBMCs came the material, which was cDNA or gDNA.

Profiling relied on immunoSEQ multiplex PCR, and the TCRdb table lists in-frame clones only, not all of them. The sample lists hundreds of thousands of clones; 65% to 85% were seen once. This CDR3 comprises 14 residues. Germline CDR1 is MDHEN and CDR2 is SYDVKM. The V gene end was trimmed by 1 base and the J gene end by 2 bases; junction bases not matched to a gene: 2. This TCR was sampled from a woman aged 50 to 65 with acute or convalescent COVID-19. The chain joins TRBV28 to TRBJ2-7; 7 nucleotides line up with TRBD2. The specimen was peripheral blood. For the CDR3, the DNA is TGTGCCAGCAGTTTATTGGCGGGGGCCTACGAGCAGTACTTC. Residues: CASSLLAGAYEQYF.